This TCR beta chain originates from a study of cytomegalovirus exposure and HLA in healthy donors. The germline V and J ends were trimmed by 5 bases and 4 bases, with 15 bases remaining between them. There are 14 residues in the CDR3. The germline V gene has CDR1 SGHRS and CDR2 YFSETQ. Findings and limits, study-wide: There were several of the most significant clusters that appeared linked to common viral pathogens in a later analysis. The likely origin of a cluster of highly shared sequence variants was a sequencing artifact. Per a later analysis, HLA-associated TCR beta chains showed more clonal expansion than other, equally common TCR beta chains.

In the case of this clone: Its antigen is as yet unknown.

The PCR employed 60 Vbeta primers together with 13 Jbeta primers. Authors' analysis steps: Approximately 11 million of roughly 81 million unique TCR beta chains were shared, per a later count. Some clones are missing from TCRdb's copy, which holds only in-frame ones; the method was immunoSEQ multiplex PCR. The D gene and trimming were derived from the DNA, and the V and J assignments and clone size from that table. Here the sample spans around 250,000 clones, 81% being singletons. The chain employs TRBV5-1 and TRBJ1-1; D possibly corresponds to TRBD1 (6 bases). Sequenced input: PBMCs. The clonotype comes from a woman aged 60-75 years in good health and CMV-seropositive. The CDR3 DNA reads TGCGCCAGCAGACGCGGGGGCATGGGCACTGAAGCTTTCTTT. Its translation is CASRRGGMGTEAFF.